This TCR beta chain appears in the sequencing data of a study of T cells in Graves' hyperthyroidism and ophthalmopathy. Study-level findings and limits: Before onset, by a median of around six months, the model predicted ophthalmopathy.

Amplified TCR beta CDR3 regions derived from RNA transcripts. The HTBI primer set drove a first-round RT-PCR of the TCR CDR3. TCRdb reprocessed the multiplex PCR reads via MiXCR and lists one record per CDR3 protein. The table shows approximately 630,000 distinct CDR3 sequences, with 15% to 20% occurring only once. This CDR3 is 16 amino acids long. Germline lookup yields CDR1 SGHRS and CDR2 YFSETQ. The V segment lost 4 bases and the J segment 10 bases; nucleotides outside the gene matches: 11. There are a few counts of this clonotype. The antigen remains unidentified. The chain uses TRBV5-1 and TRBJ2-1; 13 nucleotides match TRBD2. Material for sequencing was blood. The source is a woman aged 25 to 39 with Graves' hyperthyroidism. CDR3 loop: CASSGPGLAGRGEQFF. The DNA for the CDR3 is TGCGCCAGCAGCGGGCCGGGACTAGCGGGAAGGGGGGAGCAGTTCTTC. Filled out from reference TRBV5-1 and TRBJ2-1, the complete variable domain reads KAGVTQTPRYLIKTRGQQVTLSCSPISGHRSVSWYQQTPGQGLQFLFEYFSETQRNKGNFPGRFSGRQFSNSRSEMNVSTLELGDSALYLCASSGPGLAGRGEQFFGPGTRLTVL.